The T cell receptor (beta chain) under discussion was sequenced for a study of blood T cell repertoires in COVID-19. Study-wide background: COVID-19 samples from acute and convalescent phases originated in the United States, Italy and Spain. Sources were T cells, B-cell-depleted T cells, or PBMCs; the material itself was cDNA or gDNA.

In the authors' workflow: Estimated nucleated cell counts came from reference gene primer amplification. Sequencing was performed with immunoSEQ multiplex PCR; in TCRdb, only in-frame clones are kept and a portion is missing. The V and J calls and clone size are taken from that table; D and trimming were inferred from the DNA. The sample lists roughly 200,000 clones, 81% occurring once. With V trimmed by 6 bases and J by 3 bases, 10 bases remained unmatched. The CDR3 is 14 residues long. The germline CDR1 and CDR2 sequences are SQVTM and ANQGSEA. The sequenced sample consisted of peripheral blood. This clonotype was sampled from an elderly woman with acute or convalescent COVID-19. V and J are TRBV29-1 and TRBJ2-7; 8 bases fit TRBD1. In nucleotides, the CDR3 is TGCAGCGTATTCTCCGGGACAGGTTTCTACGAGCAGTACTTC. It is translated as CSVFSGTGFYEQYF.